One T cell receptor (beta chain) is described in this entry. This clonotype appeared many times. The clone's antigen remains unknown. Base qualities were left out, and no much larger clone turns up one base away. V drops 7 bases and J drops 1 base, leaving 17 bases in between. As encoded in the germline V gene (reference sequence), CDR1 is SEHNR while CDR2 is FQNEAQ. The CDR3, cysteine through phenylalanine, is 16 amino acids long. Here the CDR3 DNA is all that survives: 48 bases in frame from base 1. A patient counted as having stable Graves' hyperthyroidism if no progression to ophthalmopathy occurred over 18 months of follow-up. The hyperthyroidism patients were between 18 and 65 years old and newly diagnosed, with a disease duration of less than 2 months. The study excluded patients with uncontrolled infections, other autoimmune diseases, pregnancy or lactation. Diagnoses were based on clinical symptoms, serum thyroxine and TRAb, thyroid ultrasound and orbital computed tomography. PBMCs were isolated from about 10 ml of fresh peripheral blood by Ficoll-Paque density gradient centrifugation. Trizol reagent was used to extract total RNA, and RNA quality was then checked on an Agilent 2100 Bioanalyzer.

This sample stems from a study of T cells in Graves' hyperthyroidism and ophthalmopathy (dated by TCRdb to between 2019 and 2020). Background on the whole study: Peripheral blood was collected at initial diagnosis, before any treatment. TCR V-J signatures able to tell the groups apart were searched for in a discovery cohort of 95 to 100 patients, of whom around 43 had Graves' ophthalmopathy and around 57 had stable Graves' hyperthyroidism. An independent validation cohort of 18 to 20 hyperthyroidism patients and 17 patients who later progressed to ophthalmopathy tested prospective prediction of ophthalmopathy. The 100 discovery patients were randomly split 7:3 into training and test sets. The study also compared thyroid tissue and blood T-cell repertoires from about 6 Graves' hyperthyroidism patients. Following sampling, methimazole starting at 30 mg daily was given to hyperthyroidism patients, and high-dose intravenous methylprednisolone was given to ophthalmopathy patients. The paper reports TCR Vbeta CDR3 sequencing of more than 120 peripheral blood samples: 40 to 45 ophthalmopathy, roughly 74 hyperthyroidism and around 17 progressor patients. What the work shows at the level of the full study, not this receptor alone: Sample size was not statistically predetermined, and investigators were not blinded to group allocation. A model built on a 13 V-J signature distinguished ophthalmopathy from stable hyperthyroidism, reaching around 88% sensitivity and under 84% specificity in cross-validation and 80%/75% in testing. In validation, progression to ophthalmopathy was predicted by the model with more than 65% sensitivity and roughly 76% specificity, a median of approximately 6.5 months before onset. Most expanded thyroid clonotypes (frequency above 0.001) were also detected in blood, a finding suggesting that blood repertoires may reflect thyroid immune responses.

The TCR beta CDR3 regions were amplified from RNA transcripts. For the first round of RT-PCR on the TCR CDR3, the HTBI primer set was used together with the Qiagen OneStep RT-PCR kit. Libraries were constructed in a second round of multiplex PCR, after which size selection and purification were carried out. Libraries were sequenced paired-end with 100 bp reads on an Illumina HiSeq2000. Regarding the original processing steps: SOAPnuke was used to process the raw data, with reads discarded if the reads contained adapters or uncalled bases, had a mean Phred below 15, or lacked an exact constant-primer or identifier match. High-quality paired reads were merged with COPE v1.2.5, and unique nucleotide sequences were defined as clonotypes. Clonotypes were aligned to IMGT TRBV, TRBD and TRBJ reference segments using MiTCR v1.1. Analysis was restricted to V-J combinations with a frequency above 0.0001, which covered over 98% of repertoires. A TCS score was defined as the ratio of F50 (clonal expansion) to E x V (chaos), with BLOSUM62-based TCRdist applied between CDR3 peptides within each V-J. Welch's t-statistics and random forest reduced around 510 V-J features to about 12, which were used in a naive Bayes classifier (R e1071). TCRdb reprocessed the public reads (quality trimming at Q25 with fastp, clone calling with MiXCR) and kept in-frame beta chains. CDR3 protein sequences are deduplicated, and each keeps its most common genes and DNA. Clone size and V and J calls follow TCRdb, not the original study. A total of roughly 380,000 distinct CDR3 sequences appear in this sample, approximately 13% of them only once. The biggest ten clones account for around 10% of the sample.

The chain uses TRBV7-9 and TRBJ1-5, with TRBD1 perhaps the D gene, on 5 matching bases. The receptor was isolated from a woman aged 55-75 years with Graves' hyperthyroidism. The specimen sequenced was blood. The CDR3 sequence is CASNPNGGDSNQPQHF. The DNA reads TGTGCCAGCAACCCTAATGGGGGAGACAGCAATCAGCCCCAGCATTTT.